A single T cell receptor beta chain is shown here with its context. This clone was seen only a few times. Its binding antigen is unknown. There are no base qualities to consult, and no much larger clone falls within one base. The entire amount of isolated RNA was reverse transcribed using the High Capacity cDNA Reverse Transcription Kit, so the sequenced TCRB transcripts were expressed ones. Deep immunoSEQ sequencing was performed on naive, central memory and regulatory T cell samples, with an average of roughly 3.6 million total reads per sample. Sorted cells were lysed in RLT buffer, and RNA was extracted using DNase-treated RNeasy Micro or Mini kits according to cell number. To prevent cross-contamination, each cell subset was processed individually, whereas patient and healthy donor samples were processed jointly. TCRB sequences were amplified from cDNA with the immunoSEQ multiplex PCR, producing 87-bp fragments spanning the CDR3 region. Sequencing of the amplicons was performed on the Illumina HiSeq platform. Turning to the authors' computational methods: PCR bias was computationally corrected using synthetic template baselines, reads within Hamming distance 2 were collapsed, and singletons that could not be merged were discarded. Reads were aligned to IMGT to assign V, D and J genes, CDR3 length, and insertions or deletions at six rearrangement sites. Within each subset, clonotype counts were normalized to sorted cell number, and only after that were true diversity and Gini coefficients computed with the tcR R package. The overlap coefficient, calculated on TCRB nucleotide sequences, was used to quantify repertoire sharing. Out-of-frame TCRB sequences from naive cells were analyzed to stand in for the pre-selection repertoire. The source is immuneACCESS, and TCRdb retained only in-frame sequences with V and J called. Part of the clones is not carried over; for the studies checked, unresolved V genes explain less than half of this, and the remainder is unexplained. The D gene and trimming were derived from the DNA, and the V and J assignments and clone size from that table. The sample table lists about 650,000 clones, around 11% of them with a count of one. The ten largest clones add up to about 0.11% of the sample.

Each donor gave one peripheral blood draw, about 110 mL on average, collected into heparinised tubes. A BD FACSAria II was used to sort naive, central memory, regulatory and stem cell-like memory CD4+ T cells with a panel that included CD45RO, CCR7, CD25, CD127, CD95 and CD27. Purity was above 95% for every sorted population. PBMCs were isolated immediately by Lymphoprep density gradient centrifugation and stained directly without culture. To minimize batch effects, samples were stained and sorted in pairs, one healthy donor with one patient per experiment. This record comes from a study of beta chain features in type 1 diabetes (dated by TCRdb to between 2017 and 2018). For the study in its entirety: Mean age, gender distribution, total cell number and subset yield were not different between patients and healthy donors. Regulatory and stem cell-like memory subsets were isolated from only 8 patients and about eight healthy donors, whereas naive and central memory subsets came from all 28 donors. A total of some 110 million sorted cells were examined across all samples, and the number of cells per subset was strongly correlated with RNA yield. In the study, recently diagnosed type 1 diabetes patients and matched healthy donors were compared on the TCRB repertoires of their sorted circulating CD4+ T cell subsets. The study at large found these results: At VDJ recombination sites, type 1 diabetes patients had fewer insertions and more deleted nucleotides, which implies abnormalities in thymic rearrangement. Shorter templates might be favored by PCR, yet because patient and control samples were amplified and corrected together, any such skew would affect both groups equally. Because small numbers of individuals were included in the HLA sub-analyses, any influence of HLA type on TCRB rearrangement was left unresolved. The naive, central memory and regulatory TCRB repertoires appeared to resemble one another more closely among patients than among healthy donors. Because cDNA was sequenced instead of genomic DNA, activated cells with high expression could be over-represented, although the groups did not differ in activation or CD3 levels. In all four CD4+ subsets, TCRB CDR3 length was moderately but significantly shorter in type 1 diabetes patients.

CDR1 is given as LNHDA and CDR2 as SQIVND, both from the germline V gene (reference sequence). Germline trimming: 5 bases from V, 1 base from J; junction bases outside gene matches: 1. The CDR3 contains 13 residues, cysteine and phenylalanine counted. Of the read, only the CDR3 DNA is kept; its 39 bases are in frame from base 1. The sequence was collected from a young man with type 1 diabetes. Sequencing was done on a sample of naive CD4+ T cells from blood. In light of the paper, this sample's cell subset or site label describes: true naive CD4+ T cells. Rearrangement joined TRBV19 to TRBJ2-5; TRBD1 fits 7 bases in the junction. In nucleotide form, the sequence is TGTGCCAGTAGTCAGGGGGTCCAAGAGACCCAGTACTTC. It is translated as CASSQGVQETQYF. The full variable domain, with segments outside the CDR3 supplied by the reference TRBV19 and TRBJ2-5 proteins, appears as DGGITQSPKYLFRKEGQNVTLSCEQNLNHDAMYWYRQDPGQGLRLIYYSQIVNDFQKGDIAEGYSVSREKKESFPLTVTSAQKNPTAFYLCASSQGVQETQYFGPGTRLLVL.